The clone carrying this TCR beta chain was seen a few times. In all sorted populations, purity surpassed 95%. These data belong to a study of beta chain features in type 1 diabetes. CDR3 length: 12 amino acids. Between the trimmed V and J ends, which lost 5 bases and 7 bases, there was a span of 9 bases. CDR1 and CDR2 (germline): MNHEY, SVGAGI. Of the isolated RNA, all was reverse transcribed, and so the sequenced material was expressed TCRB transcripts. This table comes from immunoSEQ multiplex PCR, and its TCRdb copy is limited to in-frame clones, with some not included. The sample gives a few hundred thousand clones, over 13% of which show up once; approximately 0.02% is in the top ten.

The chain combines TRBV6-5 with TRBJ2-1; a weak D match, TRBD2 (7 bases). The TCR was taken from a young woman in good health. Sequencing was performed on naive CD4+ T cells from blood. The CDR3 sequence: CASSRGANEQFF. DNA for the CDR3: TGTGCCAGCAGTCGGGGGGCTAATGAGCAGTTCTTC.